The 16 T cell receptor beta chains below all came from one sample that was sequenced in a study of read filtering for tumor transcriptome and immune sequencing (dated by TCRdb to 2019 to 2021). TCRdb shows the sequencer as Illumina HiSeq 4000. The Immunoverse kit was used to build TCR libraries from around 420 ng RNA, with molecular barcoded adaptors covering alpha/delta and beta/gamma chains. The public reads were reanalyzed by TCRdb: fastp trimming at Q25, MiXCR alignment, in-frame beta chains only. Every distinct CDR3 protein forms one entry, paired with its most common genes and DNA. This sample lists 100,000 to 150,000 distinct CDR3 sequences; less than 15% were detected once. About 8.6% of the sample comes from the top ten. Sequenced input: a population of CD138-negative cells sorted from bone marrow. The cell subset or site label, read with the paper, signifies: bone marrow mononuclear cells depleted of CD138+ plasma/myeloma cells by negative magnetic selection. These receptors all come from a donor at least 40 years old with multiple myeloma.

Many counts were recorded for this clonotype. The rearrangement links TRBV7-3 to TRBJ2-7, with TRBD2 matching over 12 bases. There are 15 residues in the CDR3. The V gene end was trimmed by 5 bases and the J gene end by 6 bases; junction bases not matched to a gene: 8. Germline V gene sequence: CDR1 SGHTA, CDR2 FQGTGA. The CDR3 bases are TGTGCCAGCAGCCCCCGACTAGCGGGAGTTGGCGAGCAGTACTTC. Its protein product is CASSPRLAGVGEQYF.

The sample holds many counts of this clonotype. V gene TRBV12-3 or TRBV12-4 combines with J gene TRBJ1-1; D possibly corresponds to TRBD1 (5 bases). The CDR3 covers 15 residues. V was pared by 3 bases and J by 5 bases, with 16 bases between. CDR3 coding DNA: TGTGCCAGCAGTTTGGGGGACGTGGAGGAGACTGAAGCTTTCTTT. Translated, it gives CASSLGDVEETEAFF.

In this sample, this clonotype turned up many times. This sequence joins TRBV3-1 and TRBJ2-5, with no clear D. CDR1 and CDR2 (germline): LGHDT, YNNKEL (reference sequence). Trimming took off 4 bases at V and 5 bases at J, with 11 bases between the two ends. This CDR3 has 13 residues. The CDR3 protein is CASSPWNRETQYF. In nucleotides, the CDR3 is TGTGCCAGCAGCCCGTGGAATCGGGAGACCCAGTACTTC.

This clonotype was seen ten or more times. The chain employs TRBV5-6 and TRBJ2-1; D is undetermined. CDR1 is SGHDT, CDR2 YYEEEE, per germline. The V end lost 3 bases, the J end lost 0 bases, and 10 bases lay between the germline ends. This CDR3 comprises 15 residues. The DNA for the CDR3 is TGTGCCAGCAGCTCAATTTCACTCTCCTACAATGAGCAGTTCTTC. Protein: CASSSISLSYNEQFF.

This clonotype was counted at least ten times. The chain recombines TRBV7-9 with TRBJ1-5; 7 bases map to TRBD1. Germline V gene sequence: CDR1 SEHNR, CDR2 FQNEAQ (reference sequence). The J segment lost 7 bases and the V segment lost 3 bases, leaving 18 bases of the junction unmatched. CDR3 length equals 18 residues. Written as DNA, the CDR3 is TGTGCCAGCAGCTTCGCCGGCAGGGGGGCGGCTCATGACCAGCCCCAGCATTTT. It codes for CASSFAGRGAAHDQPQHF.

This clonotype was counted only a few times. One base away lies a much larger clone, so this may be a sequencing read error. V is TRBV6-2 or TRBV6-3 and J is TRBJ1-2; perhaps TRBD1 as D (5 bases). V was cut by 4 bases and J by 6 bases, with 18 bases left in between. Germline V CDR1 and CDR2: MNHEY, SVGEGT. The CDR3 covers 15 residues. The CDR3 protein is CASSWGREIVDGYTF. The CDR3 DNA follows: TGTGCCAGCAGTTGGGGCAGGGAAATAGTCGATGGCTACACCTTC.

This clonotype has at least ten counts. This chain uses TRBV19 with TRBJ2-1; TRBD2 might be the D (5 bases). Germline CDR1 LNHDA, CDR2 SQIVND (reference sequence). The ends were cut back, 1 base at V and 4 bases at J, with 11 bases in the middle. The CDR3 is 15 residues long. The CDR3 coding sequence is TGTGCCAGTAGTATAGGTGGGAGCGCATACAATGAGCAGTTCTTC. The encoded protein is CASSIGGSAYNEQFF.

This clonotype was recorded at least ten times. The chain combines TRBV29-1 with TRBJ2-7; tentatively, D is TRBD1 (6 bases). Looked up from germline, CDR1 is SQVTM and CDR2 is ANQGSEA. V lost 4 bases, J lost 4 bases, and 14 bases lay in between. This CDR3 has 13 residues. The CDR3 DNA is TGCAGCGTTGCCGGGACATTCCTTTACGAGCAGTACTTC. This sequence encodes CSVAGTFLYEQYF.

This clonotype was recorded at least ten times. The chain combines TRBV20-1 with TRBJ1-1; the D is unclear. Trimming left V 0 bases short and J 5 bases short, with 16 bases between. This CDR3 is 15 amino acids long. CDR1 and CDR2 from the germline V gene are DFQATT and SNEGSKA (reference sequence). CDR3 in DNA: TGCAGTGCTAGAGATACGACGGGGATGGAGACTGAAGCTTTCTTT. Its translation: CSARDTTGMETEAFF.

This clonotype was detected ten times or more. The chain carries TRBV14 and TRBJ1-1; no reliable D call. V gave up 3 bases and J gave up 0 bases, with 5 bases separating them. This CDR3 is 13 amino acids long. Germline assignment: CDR1 SGHDN and CDR2 FVKESK. CDR3 coding DNA: TGTGCCAGCAGCCAGGGAATGAACACTGAAGCTTTCTTT. Translated, it gives CASSQGMNTEAFF.

This clonotype was observed many times. The chain couples TRBV7-9 to TRBJ2-2; the match to TRBD1 covers 12 bases. The CDR3 is made up of 15 amino acids. Germline V gene sequence: CDR1 SEHNR, CDR2 FQNEAQ (reference sequence). V lost 6 bases, J lost 5 bases, and 4 bases stayed unmatched. The CDR3 region has the DNA TGTGCCAGCAGGCGGGGACAGGGGGCGACCGGGGAGCTGTTTTTT. Residues: CASRRGQGATGELFF. The whole variable domain, remainder taken from reference TRBV7-9 and TRBJ2-2, is DTGVSQNPRHKITKRGQNVTFRCDPISEHNRLYWYRQTLGQGPEFLTYFQNEAQLEKSRLLSDRFSAERPKGSFSTLEIQRTEQGDSAMYLCASRRGQGATGELFFGEGSRLTVL.

This clonotype was recorded at least ten times. This chain joins TRBV20-1 and TRBJ2-1; a weak D match, TRBD1 (6 bases). CDR1 and CDR2 from the germline V gene are DFQATT and SNEGSKA (reference sequence). Trimming stripped 7 bases from V and 10 bases from J, with 14 bases between. CDR3 length: 11 amino acids. For the CDR3, the DNA is TGCAGTGGCACAGGGCCGTCCGAGCAGTTCTTC. Its translation: CSGTGPSEQFF.

This chain's CDR3 is CASSHYSYNEQFF. Written as DNA, the CDR3 is TGTGCCAGCAGTCATTACTCCTACAATGAGCAGTTCTTC. The chain combines TRBV11-2 with TRBJ2-1; D is ambiguous. CDR3 length equals 13 residues. Trimming removed 6 bases at V and 0 bases at J, with 6 bases between. Germline values: CDR1 SGHAT, CDR2 FQNNGV.

This clonotype was counted at least ten times. The chain recombines TRBV30 with TRBJ2-7; D uncertain. Trimming took 2 bases from V and 0 from J, leaving 5 bases between them. Germline V gene data show CDR1 as GTSNPN and CDR2 as SVGIG (reference sequence). This CDR3 comprises 12 residues. The CDR3 protein is CAWSRSSYEQYF. CDR3 coding DNA: TGTGCCTGGAGTAGGAGCTCCTACGAGCAGTACTTC.

Many counts were recorded for this clonotype. The rearrangement joins TRBV6-5 to TRBJ2-1; TRBD2 agrees at 9 bases. V gave up 7 bases and J gave up 3 bases; unmatched junction bases: 10. This CDR3 region has 16 residues. Germline CDR1 and CDR2: MNHEY and SVGAGI. The CDR3 is CASNRASGTRYNEQFF. The CDR3 bases are TGTGCCAGCAATAGGGCTAGCGGGACACGCTACAATGAGCAGTTCTTC.

A note on this clonotype: Relative to the germline gene, one junction end is altered; a read error may explain this. This chain uses TRBV5-6 with TRBJ1-1; TRBD1 matches at 8 bases. CDR3 size: 14 residues. CDR1 SGHDT and CDR2 YYEEEE come from the germline V gene. CDR3 loop: CAGSPGTGNTEAFF. The CDR3 DNA reads TGTGCCGGCAGCCCCGGGACAGGGAACACTGAAGCTTTCTTT.